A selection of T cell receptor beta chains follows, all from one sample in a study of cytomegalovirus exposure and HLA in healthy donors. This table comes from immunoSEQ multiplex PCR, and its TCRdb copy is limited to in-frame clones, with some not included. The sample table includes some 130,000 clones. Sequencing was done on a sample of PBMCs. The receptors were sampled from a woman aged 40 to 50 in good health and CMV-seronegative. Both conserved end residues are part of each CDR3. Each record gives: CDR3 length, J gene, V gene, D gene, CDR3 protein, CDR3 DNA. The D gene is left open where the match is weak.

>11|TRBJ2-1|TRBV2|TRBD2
CASTAGGEQFF
TGTGCCAGCACCGCCGGGGGGGAGCAGTTCTTC
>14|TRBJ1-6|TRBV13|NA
CASSLPGGTSPLHF
TGTGCCAGCAGCTTACCGGGGGGCACTTCACCCCTCCACTTT
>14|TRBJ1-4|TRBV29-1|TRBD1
CSVGNRGQGEKLFF
TGCAGCGTCGGTAACAGGGGGCAGGGTGAAAAACTGTTTTTT
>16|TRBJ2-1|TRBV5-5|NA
CASSGVQRLLYNEQFF
TGTGCCAGCAGCGGGGTACAGCGGCTCCTCTACAATGAGCAGTTCTTC
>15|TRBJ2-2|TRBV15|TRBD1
CATSWGTGRTGELFF
TGTGCCACCAGCTGGGGGACAGGTCGGACCGGGGAGCTGTTTTTT
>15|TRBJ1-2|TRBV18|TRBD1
CASSQSTGANYGYTF
TGTGCCAGCTCGCAATCGACAGGGGCCAACTATGGCTACACCTTC
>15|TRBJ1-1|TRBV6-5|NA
CASSRSLQGKTEAFF
TGTGCCAGCAGTCGATCTCTCCAGGGAAAGACTGAAGCTTTCTTT
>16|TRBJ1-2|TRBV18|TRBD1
CASSPLITGANYGYTF
TGTGCCAGCTCACCACTAATAACAGGGGCTAACTATGGCTACACCTTC
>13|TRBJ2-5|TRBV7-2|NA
CASSRGQQETQYF
TGTGCCAGCAGCCGTGGACAGCAAGAGACCCAGTACTTC
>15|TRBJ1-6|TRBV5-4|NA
CASSEPGQFNSPLHF
TGTGCCAGCAGCGAACCGGGACAATTTAATTCACCCCTCCACTTT